These 25 T cell receptor beta chains were all obtained from the same sample, sequenced in a study of graft-versus-host responses after intestinal transplantation. The method was immunoSEQ multiplex PCR; TCRdb's version includes in-frame clones alone and lacks a portion of them. The sample lists under 100,000 clones, about 95% occurring once. Antigens of these TCRs are unknown. Sample: unstimulated CD4+ T cells sorted from spleen or lymph node cells, taken before transplant. Every receptor here comes from a human donor who was the organ donor for an intestinal transplant.

The chain recombines TRBV11-2 with TRBJ2-3; 9 nucleotides agree with TRBD1. The J segment lost 4 bases and the V segment lost 0 bases, leaving 8 bases of the junction unmatched. CDR3 length: 17 residues. Germline CDR1 is SGHAT and CDR2 is FQNNGV. This CDR3 is CASSLDPGDRVPDTQYF. The CDR3 coding sequence is TGTGCCAGCAGCTTAGATCCCGGGGACAGGGTGCCAGATACGCAGTATTTT. The complete variable domain, with remaining parts taken from reference TRBV11-2 and TRBJ2-3, reads EAGVAQSPRYKIIEKRQSVAFWCNPISGHATLYWYQQILGQGPKLLIQFQNNGVVDDSQLPKDRFSAERLKGVDSTLKIQPAKLEDSAVYLCASSLDPGDRVPDTQYFGPGTRLTVL.

This clone was recorded only once. The rearrangement links TRBV9 to TRBJ2-3; D call uncertain. Trimming removed 4 bases from V and 2 bases from J, with 11 bases in between. CDR3 size: 14 residues. From germline, CDR1 is SGDLS and CDR2 YYNGEE. CDR3 sequence reads: CASSLPPTTDTQYF. Written as DNA, the CDR3 is TGTGCCAGCAGCCTCCCCCCCACCACAGATACGCAGTATTTT.

A single count supports this clone. This chain uses TRBV9 with TRBJ2-2; possibly TRBD2 for D (6 bases). In germline, CDR1 is SGDLS, CDR2 YYNGEE. This CDR3 comprises 18 residues. The V end lost 4 bases, the J end lost 3 bases, and 22 bases lay between the germline ends. The CDR3 DNA sequence: TGTGCCAGCAGCCCAAGGAGGTTCGGGAGAGAGGACACCGGGGAGCTGTTTTTT. This sequence encodes CASSPRRFGREDTGELFF.

This chain connects TRBV19 to TRBJ1-3; D uncertain. V lost 6 bases and J lost 0, with 21 bases in between. The CDR3 length is 18 residues. The germline V gene has CDR1 LNHDA and CDR2 SQIVND (reference sequence). CDR3 loop: CASSPSLGQDLSGNTIYF. For the CDR3, the DNA is TGTGCCAGTAGCCCCTCCCTTGGGCAAGATCTCTCTGGAAACACCATATATTTT. The variable domain in full, with the rest retrieved from reference TRBV19 and TRBJ1-3, is DGGITQSPKYLFRKEGQNVTLSCEQNLNHDAMYWYRQDPGQGLRLIYYSQIVNDFQKGDIAEGYSVSREKKESFPLTVTSAQKNPTAFYLCASSPSLGQDLSGNTIYFGEGSWLTVV.

This chain connects TRBV7-7 to TRBJ2-1; 8 bases align to TRBD2. V shed 5 bases and J 4 bases; nucleotides not matched to a gene: 7. Germline V CDR1 and CDR2: SSHAT, FNYEAQ (reference sequence). The CDR3 is 15 amino acids. The chain's CDR3 is CASSPTSGDYNEQFF. CDR3 DNA: TGTGCCAGCAGCCCCACTAGCGGAGATTACAATGAGCAGTTCTTC.

The rearrangement uses TRBV11-2 and TRBJ2-1; TRBD2 matches 10 bases. The CDR3 has 16 residues. Germline CDR1 is SGHAT and CDR2 is FQNNGV. The ends lost 5 bases at V and 3 bases at J; junction bases unmatched: 7. CDR3 sequence reads: CASSVKSGGVYNEQFF. CDR3 coding DNA: TGTGCCAGCAGCGTAAAAAGCGGGGGGGTCTACAATGAGCAGTTCTTC. Looking up the rest from reference TRBV11-2 and TRBJ2-1 gives the full variable domain: EAGVAQSPRYKIIEKRQSVAFWCNPISGHATLYWYQQILGQGPKLLIQFQNNGVVDDSQLPKDRFSAERLKGVDSTLKIQPAKLEDSAVYLCASSVKSGGVYNEQFFGPGTRLTVL.

This clone was recorded once. V gene TRBV10-3 combines with J gene TRBJ1-1; no clear D. This CDR3 has 14 amino acids. Germline V lookup: CDR1 ENHRY, CDR2 SYGVKD. V shed 4 bases and J shed 1 base, with 10 bases lying between them. Written as DNA, the CDR3 is TGTGCCATCAGTGTTTTGACGGGGAACACTGAAGCTTTCTTT. Translated, it gives CAISVLTGNTEAFF.

This chain uses TRBV7-9 with TRBJ2-7; the D gene is possibly TRBD1 (6 bases). CDR3 size: 15 residues. Germline CDR1 and CDR2: SEHNR and FQNEAQ (reference sequence). The V gene lost 2 bases and the J gene lost 3 bases, with 14 bases spanning the gap. CDR3 loop: CASSLNLNRDYEQYF. For the CDR3, the DNA is TGTGCCAGCAGCTTAAATCTCAACAGGGACTACGAGCAGTACTTC.

The chain employs TRBV18 and TRBJ2-3, with 8 bases identical to TRBD1. CDR1 and CDR2 from the germline V gene are KGHSH and LQKENI. This CDR3 region has 16 residues. V lost 2 bases, J lost 3 bases, and 7 bases stayed unmatched. CDR3 nucleotide sequence: TGTGCCAGCTCACCATATCTGGACAGGGTGACAGATACGCAGTATTTT. This gives the protein CASSPYLDRVTDTQYF.

The rearrangement joins TRBV5-1 to TRBJ2-1; D call uncertain. The CDR3 is made up of 15 amino acids. V dropped 0 bases and J dropped 2 bases, with 9 bases sitting between them. Germline loops: CDR1 SGHRS, CDR2 YFSETQ. The CDR3 nucleotides are TGCGCCAGCAGCTTGGATCCAGAACCCTACAATGAGCAGTTCTTC. Translation gives CASSLDPEPYNEQFF.

This chain uses TRBV5-1 with TRBJ1-4, with TRBD1 matching over 9 bases. Germline V gives CDR1 SGHRS, CDR2 YFSETQ. Trimming cost V 4 bases and J 13 bases; bases outside gene matches: 17. The CDR3 sequence is 16 residues long. The CDR3 loop reads CASSRTGDTQLGGLFF. The DNA of the CDR3 is TGCGCCAGCAGCCGGACAGGGGACACGCAGTTGGGGGGACTGTTTTTT. The whole variable domain, remainder taken from reference TRBV5-1 and TRBJ1-4, is KAGVTQTPRYLIKTRGQQVTLSCSPISGHRSVSWYQQTPGQGLQFLFEYFSETQRNKGNFPGRFSGRQFSNSRSEMNVSTLELGDSALYLCASSRTGDTQLGGLFFGSGTQLSVL.

This rearrangement joins TRBV6-1 to TRBJ1-1, with 8 bases identical to TRBD1. Germline V lookup: CDR1 MNHNS, CDR2 SASEGT. V lost 10 bases and J lost 5; bases outside the gene matches: 9. The CDR3 length is 13 residues. CDR3 nucleotides: TGTGCCACCCGACAGGGGAGGATGACTGAAGCTTTCTTT. This sequence encodes CATRQGRMTEAFF.

The chain combines TRBV9 with TRBJ2-1, with D possibly matching TRBD2 (7 bases). CDR3 size: 16 residues. Trimming took off 4 bases at V and 0 bases at J, with 14 bases between the two ends. CDR1 and CDR2 (germline): SGDLS, YYNGEE. The CDR3 DNA is TGTGCCAGCAGCTACCGCGGGGGCCTCTCCTACAATGAGCAGTTCTTC. Translating it yields CASSYRGGLSYNEQFF.

The J gene is TRBJ1-2, the V gene TRBV9; the match to TRBD1 covers 11 bases. Trimming took 5 bases from V and 2 from J; bases not matched to a gene: 2. The CDR3 length is 14 residues. The germline V gene has CDR1 SGDLS and CDR2 YYNGEE. Here the CDR3 DNA reads TGTGCCAGCAGTGGACAGGGGGCAAACTATGGCTACACCTTC. This codes for CASSGQGANYGYTF.

On this clone itself: Other DNA sequences of this sample code for an identical CDR3. The rearrangement joins TRBV27 to TRBJ1-4; 9 bases match TRBD1. Germline CDR1 is MNHEY and CDR2 is SMNVEV (reference sequence). The junction had 6 bases not matched to a gene; V was cut back by 8 bases and J by 8 bases. CDR3 size: 13 residues. The CDR3 is CASRGQGFEKLFF. In DNA, the CDR3 is TGTGCCAGCCGTGGACAGGGGTTCGAAAAACTGTTTTTT.

This chain connects TRBV12-5 to TRBJ1-5; TRBD1 aligns across 8 bases. Germline assignment: CDR1 LGHNT and CDR2 FRNRAP. The trim removed 1 base at V and 9 bases at J, leaving 14 bases unmatched. This CDR3 has 17 amino acids. CDR3 nucleotides: TGTGCTAGTGGTTTGGAAATACAGGGGGACAACCGACGGCCCCAGCATTTT. Its protein product is CASGLEIQGDNRRPQHF.

This clone was recorded only once. The V gene is TRBV28, the J gene TRBJ2-1, with D possibly TRBD2 on 7 matching bases. CDR1 is MDHEN and CDR2 is SYDVKM in the germline V gene. V gave up 8 bases and J gave up 6 bases, with 23 bases separating them. This CDR3 has 16 residues. The CDR3 region is CASRNLGGAVGNEQFF. CDR3 bases: TGTGCCAGCCGGAACCTAGGGGGGGCCGTAGGCAATGAGCAGTTCTTC.

The chain joins TRBV9 to TRBJ1-1; maybe TRBD1 (5 bases). The CDR3 sequence is 15 residues long. Trimming cost V 4 bases and J 5 bases, with 18 bases left between them. Germline lookup yields CDR1 SGDLS and CDR2 YYNGEE. CDR3 region: CASSPFDSPRTEAFF. CDR3 coding DNA: TGTGCCAGCAGCCCTTTCGACAGCCCCCGGACTGAAGCTTTCTTT. Based on the CDR3 plus reference TRBV9 and TRBJ1-1, the full variable domain is DSGVTQTPKHLITATGQRVTLRCSPRSGDLSVYWYQQSLDQGLQFLIQYYNGEERAKGNILERFSAQQFPDLHSELNLSSLELGDSALYFCASSPFDSPRTEAFFGQGTRLTVV.

The chain links TRBV2 to TRBJ1-1, with 7 positions matching TRBD1. This CDR3 is 15 amino acids long. Germline V gives CDR1 SNHLY, CDR2 FYNNEI. J lost 0 bases, V lost 7 bases, and 8 bases had no gene match. In nucleotides, the CDR3 is TGTGCCAGCAACCCCGACAGGGACATGAACACTGAAGCTTTCTTT. Its protein is CASNPDRDMNTEAFF.

This clone is a singleton in its sample. This chain links TRBV29-1 with TRBJ2-7, with TRBD2 identical over 8 bases. Germline V gene lookup returns CDR1 SQVTM and CDR2 ANQGSEA. This CDR3 is 13 amino acids long. V was pared by 5 bases and J by 4 bases, with 7 bases of the junction left unmatched. The CDR3 protein is CSVILAGRYEQYF. The CDR3 DNA reads as TGCAGCGTTATCTTAGCGGGGCGATACGAGCAGTACTTC.

Points on this clone: The same CDR3 also results from other DNA sequences found in this sample. V gene TRBV7-6 combines with J gene TRBJ2-7; 12 nucleotides align to TRBD2. Losses at the gene ends were 6 bases for V and 4 bases for J; bases not matched to a gene: 1. The length of the CDR3 is 13 residues. Germline V lookup: CDR1 SGHVS, CDR2 FNYEAQ. The CDR3 nucleotides are TGTGCCAGCAGGCTAGCGGGGGGGTACGAGCAGTACTTC. As protein: CASRLAGGYEQYF.

CDR3 DNA: TGTGCCAGCACTATATACAGGGGATTCTCCTACGAGCAGTACTTC. It specifies CASTIYRGFSYEQYF. The rearrangement links TRBV6-6 to TRBJ2-7, with 7 bases fitting TRBD1. Germline CDR1 reads MNHNY; CDR2 reads SVGAGI (reference sequence). V dropped 7 bases and J dropped 0; count of bases not matched to a gene: 9. CDR3 length equals 15 residues.

The rearrangement links TRBV11-2 to TRBJ2-7; D may be TRBD2 (5 bases). Germline CDR1 is SGHAT and CDR2 is FQNNGV. The V and J ends lost 5 bases and 0 bases respectively, with 14 bases between them. The CDR3 is made up of 15 amino acids. CDR3 nucleotide sequence: TGTGCCAGCAGCCTAGTTATTGGGAGCTCCTACGAGCAGTACTTC. This encodes CASSLVIGSSYEQYF. The whole variable domain, filled in from reference TRBV11-2 and TRBJ2-7, reads EAGVAQSPRYKIIEKRQSVAFWCNPISGHATLYWYQQILGQGPKLLIQFQNNGVVDDSQLPKDRFSAERLKGVDSTLKIQPAKLEDSAVYLCASSLVIGSSYEQYFGPGTRLTVT.

Concerning this clone: Germline and junction disagree at one end, which may indicate a read error. The V gene is TRBV7-7, the J gene TRBJ1-1; D is unresolved. Germline assignment: CDR1 SSHAT and CDR2 FNYEAQ (reference sequence). The CDR3 spans 13 residues. The CDR3, as DNA: TGTGCTAGCAGCTTAGATACGAACACTGAAGCTTTCTTT. Translation gives CASSLDTNTEAFF.

This chain uses TRBV7-6 with TRBJ1-1, with a possible D match to TRBD1 (6 bases). This CDR3 contains 16 residues. The germline V and J ends were trimmed by 5 bases and 0 bases, with 16 bases remaining between them. The germline V gene has CDR1 SGHVS and CDR2 FNYEAQ. The CDR3 protein is CASSPRGGLMNTEAFF. DNA for the CDR3: TGTGCCAGCAGCCCGCGCGGGGGGCTCATGAACACTGAAGCTTTCTTT.